The 24 T cell receptor beta chains reported below all come from one sample, sequenced in a study of cytomegalovirus exposure and HLA in healthy donors. Both 60 Vbeta primers and 13 Jbeta primers went into the PCR. Only in-frame clones appear in the TCRdb table, and some are missing; sequencing was by immunoSEQ multiplex PCR. The sample lists 150,000 to 200,000 clones, more than 75% seen once, with around 0.38% in the top ten. Sequenced input: PBMCs. The receptor source for this set is a male donor in good health and CMV-seropositive.

The CDR3 DNA sequence: TGTGCCAGCAGTCCATACCCTCCAACAGTTTATGGCTACACCTTC. Residues: CASSPYPPTVYGYTF. The genes are TRBV27 and TRBJ1-2; D gene ambiguous. Trimming stripped 5 bases from V and 5 bases from J, with 18 bases between. Looked up from germline, CDR1 is MNHEY and CDR2 is SMNVEV (reference sequence). This CDR3 is 15 amino acids long.

The chain carries TRBV5-6 and TRBJ2-2, with D possibly being TRBD1 (6 bases). Germline CDR1 SGHDT, CDR2 YYEEEE. This CDR3 spans 16 amino acids. V was trimmed by 4 bases and J by 2 bases, leaving 15 bases between them. The CDR3 DNA follows: TGTGCCAGCAGCCGGCGGACAGAAAGAAACACCGGGGAGCTGTTTTTT. The encoded protein is CASSRRTERNTGELFF.

The J gene is TRBJ1-5, the V gene TRBV30, with a weak D call TRBD1 (6 bases). The CDR3 spans 12 residues. The germline gives CDR1 GTSNPN, CDR2 SVGIG (reference sequence). V was cut by 5 bases and J by 4 bases, with 9 bases left in between. The DNA for the CDR3 is TGTGCCTGGGATACAGGGAATCAGCCCCAGCATTTT. This gives the protein CAWDTGNQPQHF.

The chain links TRBV28 to TRBJ2-1; TRBD2 aligns across 7 bases. CDR1 and CDR2 from the germline V gene are MDHEN and SYDVKM. J was trimmed by 7 bases and V by 6 bases; bases with no gene match: 6. CDR3 length: 13 amino acids. CDR3 in amino acids: CASSAGRYNEQFF. In DNA, the CDR3 is TGTGCCAGCAGCGCCGGGAGGTATAATGAGCAGTTCTTC.

The chain is built from TRBV27 and TRBJ2-7; 8 positions match TRBD1. Unmatched junction bases numbered 8, after V lost 7 bases and J lost 3 bases. Per germline, CDR1 MNHEY and CDR2 SMNVEV (reference sequence). This CDR3 region has 14 residues. CDR3 protein: CASTRGTGHYEQYF. Here the CDR3 DNA reads TGTGCCAGCACTAGGGGGACAGGACACTACGAGCAGTACTTC.

The J gene is TRBJ2-7, the V gene TRBV9, with D perhaps matching TRBD2 (6 bases). CDR1 is SGDLS and CDR2 is YYNGEE in the germline V gene. The CDR3 covers 16 residues. V gave up 5 bases and J gave up 0 bases, with 18 bases separating them. The CDR3 DNA follows: TGTGCCAGCAGTCCAAACCAGGGACTTAGCTCCTACGAGCAGTACTTC. Encoded protein: CASSPNQGLSSYEQYF.

This chain joins TRBV30 and TRBJ2-7; D remains unclear. The CDR3 has 14 amino acids. Germline V CDR1 and CDR2: GTSNPN, SVGIG (reference sequence). Trimming left V 3 bases short and J 2 bases short, with 14 bases between. The CDR3 is CAWREKGSTYEQYF. The CDR3 nucleotides read TGTGCCTGGAGGGAGAAAGGCAGCACCTACGAGCAGTACTTC. Full variable domain (outside the CDR3, taken from reference TRBV30 and TRBJ2-7): SQTIHQWPATLVQPVGSPLSLECTVEGTSNPNLYWYRQAAGRGLQLLFYSVGIGQISSEVPQNLSASRPQDRQFILSSKKLLLSDSGFYLCAWREKGSTYEQYFGPGTRLTVT.

V usage is TRBV4-2 and J usage is TRBJ2-1; TRBD2 matches at 9 bases. The CDR3 has 15 residues. Germline trimming cut 0 bases from V and 9 bases from J; bases unmatched to any gene: 6. Germline lookup yields CDR1 LGHNA and CDR2 YNFKEQ. CDR3 amino acids: CASSQEASGKSEQFF. For the CDR3, the DNA is TGTGCCAGCAGCCAAGAGGCTAGCGGGAAGTCTGAGCAGTTCTTC.

The chain joins TRBV28 to TRBJ1-4, with D perhaps matching TRBD1 (5 bases). CDR1 MDHEN and CDR2 SYDVKM come from the germline V gene. V dropped 5 bases and J dropped 3 bases, with 25 bases sitting between them. The CDR3 is 19 residues long. The CDR3 loop reads CASSPPGQVYRTANEKLFF. The CDR3, as DNA: TGTGCCAGCAGTCCCCCAGGGCAGGTATACCGCACAGCTAATGAAAAACTGTTTTTT.

This clone was counted only a few times. This chain links TRBV5-6 with TRBJ1-2, with D tentatively TRBD1 (6 bases). Per germline, CDR1 SGHDT and CDR2 YYEEEE. Trimming pared 2 bases from V and 6 bases from J, leaving 23 bases between. This CDR3 has 17 amino acids. In DNA, the CDR3 is TGTGCCAGCAGCTTACCGGGACACTATATTTCAGGGGATGGCTACACCTTC. This gives the protein CASSLPGHYISGDGYTF.

This clone has only one observation. The chain carries TRBV5-1 and TRBJ2-7, with D tentatively TRBD1 (6 bases). The CDR3 is made up of 16 amino acids. Trimming pared 0 bases from V and 0 bases from J, leaving 13 bases between. CDR1 and CDR2 from the germline V gene are SGHRS and YFSETQ. CDR3 residues: CASSLGWGQSSYEQYF. The CDR3 DNA reads as TGCGCCAGCAGCTTGGGATGGGGGCAGTCCTCCTACGAGCAGTACTTC.

This clone turned up a few times. This chain links TRBV7-2 with TRBJ2-7, with D possibly TRBD1 on 5 matching bases. Germline values: CDR1 SGHTA, CDR2 FQGNSA. The V and J ends lost 5 bases and 6 bases respectively, with 11 bases between them. The CDR3 extends over 12 amino acids. CDR3: CASSLLGLEQYF. CDR3 DNA: TGTGCCAGCAGCCTACTGGGGCTCGAGCAGTACTTC. Supplemented by reference TRBV7-2 and TRBJ2-7, the full variable domain reads GAGVSQSPSNKVTEKGKDVELRCDPISGHTALYWYRQSLGQGLEFLIYFQGNSAPDKSGLPSDRFSAERTGGSVSTLTIQRTQQEDSAVYLCASSLLGLEQYFGPGTRLTVT.

V usage is TRBV4-3 and J usage is TRBJ2-2, with 9 bases fitting TRBD2. The CDR3 totals 16 residues. The trim removed 0 bases at V and 5 bases at J, leaving 4 bases unmatched. Germline V gene lookup returns CDR1 LGHNA and CDR2 YSLEER. The CDR3 loop reads CASSQERSGSTGELFF. The CDR3 DNA reads TGCGCCAGCAGCCAAGAACGTAGCGGGAGTACCGGGGAGCTGTTTTTT.

This rearrangement joins TRBV2 to TRBJ2-7, with 9 bases lining up with TRBD2. Germline CDR1 SNHLY, CDR2 FYNNEI. The CDR3 sequence is 16 residues long. With 5 bases clipped from V and 4 bases from J, the junction kept 12 bases outside the gene matches. The CDR3 here is CASSSSGEPFLYEQYF. The CDR3, as DNA: TGTGCCAGCAGTTCTAGCGGGGAGCCCTTCTTATACGAGCAGTACTTC.

With regard to this clone: One junction end does not reproduce the germline sequence, and a read error may be involved. This chain connects TRBV18 to TRBJ2-1; 13 bases match TRBD2. The CDR3 extends over 14 amino acids. Germline assignment: CDR1 KGHSH and CDR2 LQKENI. In DNA form, the CDR3 reads TGTGCCAGCTCTGGGACTAGCGGGACCAACCAGCACGTCTTC. It encodes CASSGTSGTNQHVF.

The chain recombines TRBV7-2 with TRBJ2-3; no reliable D call. From germline, CDR1 is SGHTA and CDR2 FQGNSA. Trimming left V 5 bases short and J 2 bases short, with 8 bases between. The CDR3 extends over 13 amino acids. The CDR3 DNA is TGTGCCAGCAGCGCCAGTTTCACAGATACGCAGTATTTT. It specifies CASSASFTDTQYF.

The DNA for the CDR3 is TGTGCCAGCAGCTTAGTCGGACTAGCGGGAGGGATAACCTACGAGCAGTACTTC. Encoded protein: CASSLVGLAGGITYEQYF. This sequence joins TRBV7-2 and TRBJ2-7; 15 nucleotides match TRBD2. This CDR3 spans 18 amino acids. Trimming took 1 base from V and 2 from J; bases not matched to a gene: 6. Germline CDR1 reads SGHTA; CDR2 reads FQGNSA.

This clone has only one observation. The chain couples TRBV14 to TRBJ2-3; weak D call: TRBD2 (7 bases). The germline CDR1 and CDR2 sequences are SGHDN and FVKESK. This CDR3 spans 15 amino acids. V was trimmed by 2 bases and J by 8 bases, leaving 17 bases between them. The CDR3 here is CASSQYRGAAGTQYF. CDR3 sequence (DNA): TGTGCCAGCAGCCAATACCGGGGGGCCGCGGGTACGCAGTATTTT.

The gene calls are TRBV7-2 and TRBJ2-4; TRBD2 matches at 11 bases. With 3 bases clipped from V and 6 bases from J, the junction kept 1 base outside the gene matches. Germline assignment: CDR1 SGHTA and CDR2 FQGNSA. CDR3 length: 14 residues. The CDR3 sequence is CASSFTSGRNIQYF. CDR3 nucleotide sequence: TGTGCCAGCAGCTTCACTAGCGGGAGAAACATTCAGTACTTC. Filled out from reference TRBV7-2 and TRBJ2-4, the complete variable domain reads GAGVSQSPSNKVTEKGKDVELRCDPISGHTALYWYRQSLGQGLEFLIYFQGNSAPDKSGLPSDRFSAERTGGSVSTLTIQRTQQEDSAVYLCASSFTSGRNIQYFGAGTRLSVL.

This chain uses TRBV28 with TRBJ1-6; 10 nucleotides align to TRBD1. Trimming cost V 4 bases and J 10 bases; bases outside gene matches: 7. The CDR3 is 15 residues long. Germline lookup yields CDR1 MDHEN and CDR2 SYDVKM. CDR3 bases: TGTGCCAGCAGTTCTCCGGGACAGGGGATATCACCCCTCCACTTT. It encodes CASSSPGQGISPLHF.

The chain employs TRBV5-1 and TRBJ2-3; D perhaps matches TRBD1 (6 bases). V gave up 2 bases and J gave up 4 bases, with 11 bases separating them. Per germline, CDR1 SGHRS and CDR2 YFSETQ. The CDR3 has 14 residues. The CDR3 DNA follows: TGCGCCAGCAGCTTCTCCCGGACAGCAGATACGCAGTATTTT. Its protein product is CASSFSRTADTQYF. Based on the CDR3 plus reference TRBV5-1 and TRBJ2-3, the full variable domain is KAGVTQTPRYLIKTRGQQVTLSCSPISGHRSVSWYQQTPGQGLQFLFEYFSETQRNKGNFPGRFSGRQFSNSRSEMNVSTLELGDSALYLCASSFSRTADTQYFGPGTRLTVL.

Here the CDR3 DNA reads TGTGCCACCGCCCAGGGGAATCGAGACGAGCAGTACTTC. Its protein is CATAQGNRDEQYF. The chain is built from TRBV28 and TRBJ2-7, with TRBD1 as a possible D gene (6 bases). V shed 10 bases and J shed 5 bases, with 18 bases lying between them. Per germline, CDR1 MDHEN and CDR2 SYDVKM. This CDR3 has 13 amino acids.

V gene TRBV10-3 combines with J gene TRBJ2-5; 8 bases line up with TRBD1. CDR3 length: 15 amino acids. CDR1 is ENHRY and CDR2 is SYGVKD in the germline V gene. V was clipped by 5 bases and J by 4 bases; unmatched bases: 9. The CDR3 sequence: CAISTGGFSGETQYF. The CDR3 DNA reads as TGTGCCATCAGTACAGGGGGGTTTTCAGGAGAGACCCAGTACTTC.

The gene calls are TRBV7-9 and TRBJ2-7, with a tentative D call TRBD1 (5 bases). Germline lookup yields CDR1 SEHNR and CDR2 FQNEAQ (reference sequence). V was pared by 2 bases and J by 1 base, with 9 bases between. The CDR3 is 14 residues long. CDR3 loop: CASSLTGGSYEQYF. The DNA of the CDR3 is TGTGCCAGCAGCTTAACAGGCGGATCCTACGAGCAGTACTTC. Looking up the rest from reference TRBV7-9 and TRBJ2-7 gives the full variable domain: DTGVSQNPRHKITKRGQNVTFRCDPISEHNRLYWYRQTLGQGPEFLTYFQNEAQLEKSRLLSDRFSAERPKGSFSTLEIQRTEQGDSAMYLCASSLTGGSYEQYFGPGTRLTVT.